Shown below are 32 T cell receptor beta chains from a single sample sequenced in a study of blood T cell repertoires in COVID-19. Sequenced by immunoSEQ multiplex PCR; TCRdb stores in-frame clones only, minus some. The profile shows 200,000 or so clones, about 86% of them singletons. Sequenced: PBMCs or T cells enriched from blood (not recorded which). These receptors were collected from a woman between 40 and 50 years old with acute COVID-19.

This clone has more than one count but fewer than ten. The chain combines TRBV7-3 with TRBJ2-2, with D maybe TRBD2 (6 bases). V lost 4 bases and J 8 bases, leaving 14 bases between the germline ends. The germline V gene has CDR1 SGHTA and CDR2 FQGTGA. The CDR3 covers 14 residues. For the CDR3, the DNA is TGTGCCAGCAGCTCCAGGGACTCCCCAGGGGAGCTGTTTTTT. It translates to CASSSRDSPGELFF. Full variable domain (outside the CDR3, taken from reference TRBV7-3 and TRBJ2-2): GAGVSQTPSNKVTEKGKYVELRCDPISGHTALYWYRQSLGQGPEFLIYFQGTGAADDSGLPNDRFFAVRPEGSVSTLKIQRTERGDSAVYLCASSSRDSPGELFFGEGSRLTVL.

In its sample, this clone was seen once. The V call is TRBV6-1, the J call TRBJ2-7; possibly TRBD1 for D (7 bases). The CDR3 extends over 16 amino acids. CDR1 is MNHNS and CDR2 is SASEGT in the germline V gene. The V end lost 0 bases, the J end lost 2 bases, and 14 bases lay between the germline ends. The chain's CDR3 is CASSEAPAGGPYEQYF. In DNA, the CDR3 is TGTGCCAGCAGTGAAGCCCCAGCAGGGGGGCCCTACGAGCAGTACTTC.

The chain is built from TRBV30 and TRBJ1-2; D remains unclear. Per the germline V gene, CDR1 is GTSNPN and CDR2 is SVGIG (reference sequence). The ends were cut back, 5 bases at V and 8 bases at J, with 21 bases in the middle. The CDR3 runs 14 residues. The DNA of the CDR3 is TGTGCCTGGGGCGTTCAGCGCTCAAGTAGGGGCTACACCTTC. Protein: CAWGVQRSSRGYTF.

This sequence joins TRBV10-2 and TRBJ2-3; a weak D match, TRBD2 (5 bases). The CDR3 is made up of 16 amino acids. From germline, CDR1 is WSHSY and CDR2 SAAADI. V lost 3 bases to trimming and J lost 4 bases, with 17 bases between them. As DNA, the CDR3 is TGCGCCAGCAGTGAAGGGAGAGTCACGGGCGCAGATACGCAGTATTTT. Translation: CASSEGRVTGADTQYF.

This clone was observed a few times. The chain links TRBV27 to TRBJ2-3; weak D call: TRBD2 (5 bases). The CDR3 length is 17 residues. Germline V gives CDR1 MNHEY, CDR2 SMNVEV (reference sequence). The V gene lost 5 bases and the J gene lost 2 bases, with 20 bases spanning the gap. The CDR3 nucleotides are TGTGCCAGCAGTCCCCGGGGTAGCCAACTCGCCACAGATACGCAGTATTTT. Protein: CASSPRGSQLATDTQYF.

As for this clone: No conserved phenylalanine or tryptophan ends this CDR3, so it is likely a read error. It is unclear where the CDR3 begins or ends on the DNA, so no DNA is shown, and the CDR3 is as TCRdb lists it. This CDR3 reads CASSEGGLALTAS. The V and J genes are TRBV2 and TRBJ2-4; TRBD1 is taken as the D call from the table, unchecked against the DNA. Germline lookup yields CDR1 SNHLY and CDR2 FYNNEI. The CDR3 is 13 amino acids long, termini counted.

This rearrangement joins TRBV5-1 to TRBJ1-6; TRBD1 matches 8 bases. From germline, CDR1 is SGHRS and CDR2 YFSETQ. The CDR3 extends over 14 amino acids. V shed 2 bases, J shed 8 bases, and the junction held 3 bases outside the gene matches. The CDR3 DNA follows: TGCGCCAGCAGCTTAATACAGGGGGATTCACCCCTCCACTTT. Translating gives CASSLIQGDSPLHF.

The chain combines TRBV5-8 with TRBJ2-2, with 9 positions matching TRBD2. The CDR3 length is 14 residues. The germline gives CDR1 SGHTS, CDR2 YDEGEE. V was clipped by 4 bases and J by 4 bases; unmatched bases: 2. CDR3 DNA sequence: TGTGCCAGCAGCGTAGCGGGAGTCACCGGGGAGCTGTTTTTT. This gives the protein CASSVAGVTGELFF.

V and J are TRBV19 and TRBJ1-3, with 8 bases matching TRBD1. CDR1 LNHDA and CDR2 SQIVND come from the germline V gene (reference sequence). The CDR3 consists of 15 residues. V was pared by 6 bases and J by 2 bases, with 6 bases of the junction left unmatched. This CDR3 reads CASSLDRDPGNTIYF. CDR3 coding DNA: TGTGCCAGTAGCCTGGACAGGGATCCTGGAAACACCATATATTTT.

This chain connects TRBV6-5 to TRBJ2-1, with a possible D match to TRBD1 (5 bases). From germline, CDR1 is MNHEY and CDR2 SVGAGI. This CDR3 is 13 amino acids long. Between the trimmed V and J ends, which lost 8 bases and 10 bases, there was a span of 18 bases. The chain's CDR3 is CASQQDPRGEQFF. The CDR3 DNA is TGTGCCAGCCAACAGGACCCCCGTGGGGAGCAGTTCTTC.

The V call is TRBV7-3, the J call TRBJ2-6; D possibly corresponds to TRBD1 (5 bases). V shed 5 bases and J shed 1 base, with 12 bases lying between them. Germline V gene sequence: CDR1 SGHTA, CDR2 FQGTGA. There are 16 residues in the CDR3. Written as DNA, the CDR3 is TGTGCCAGCAGCCTCCTCAGGGTATCTGGGGCCAACGTCCTGACTTTC. It yields the protein CASSLLRVSGANVLTF.

This chain uses TRBV11-2 with TRBJ1-1; D remains ambiguous. V was shortened by 5 bases and J by 0 bases, with 13 bases between the two germline ends. There are 15 residues in the CDR3. Germline V gives CDR1 SGHAT, CDR2 FQNNGV. The CDR3 protein is CASSPWTLMNTEAFF. The DNA of the CDR3 is TGTGCCAGCAGCCCGTGGACTCTTATGAACACTGAAGCTTTCTTT.

The rearrangement links TRBV15 to TRBJ1-3, with D possibly matching TRBD1 (5 bases). Per the germline V gene, CDR1 is LNHNV and CDR2 is YYDKDF (reference sequence). The V end lost 4 bases, the J end lost 4 bases, and 11 bases lay between the germline ends. This CDR3 contains 14 residues. CDR3 in amino acids: CATSTGLTGNTIYF. In nucleotides, the CDR3 is TGTGCCACCAGCACAGGGCTTACAGGAAACACCATATATTTT.

The V call is TRBV18, the J call TRBJ2-7; D is unresolved. Germline lookup yields CDR1 KGHSH and CDR2 LQKENI. Trimming left V 6 bases short and J 5 bases short, with 11 bases between. The length of the CDR3 is 12 residues. The CDR3 sequence: CASSLNRDEQYF. CDR3 coding DNA: TGTGCCAGCTCCCTGAACCGGGACGAGCAGTACTTC.

This clone was found once. The germline gene is not matched at one end of the junction; a read error may be the cause. The gene calls are TRBV19 and TRBJ1-5; TRBD1 matches at 8 bases. Germline CDR1 and CDR2: LNHDA and SQIVND (reference sequence). This CDR3 comprises 15 residues. For the CDR3, the DNA is TGTGCCAGTAGTATCGCGGCAGGGGGCAACCAGCCCCAGCATTTT. It yields the protein CASSIAAGGNQPQHF.

The J gene is TRBJ2-7, the V gene TRBV9; D might be TRBD1 (7 bases). Germline values: CDR1 SGDLS, CDR2 YYNGEE. The CDR3 extends over 14 amino acids. The V gene lost 0 bases and the J gene lost 3 bases, with 10 bases spanning the gap. The CDR3 bases are TGTGCCAGCAGCGTAGCAGGGGGGAACTACGAGCAGTACTTC. Translation: CASSVAGGNYEQYF.

The chain links TRBV11-3 to TRBJ1-1; a weak D match, TRBD1 (5 bases). There are 13 residues in the CDR3. The V and J ends lost 6 bases and 10 bases respectively, with 18 bases between them. Germline CDR1 reads SGHNT; CDR2 reads YENEEA. DNA of the CDR3: TGTGCCAGCAGTTACCGGGACTCCCCGAGAGCTTTCTTT. Encoded protein: CASSYRDSPRAFF.

This sequence joins TRBV6-2 or TRBV6-3 and TRBJ2-1; the D gene is possibly TRBD2 (5 bases). The CDR3 has 13 residues. Trimming took 5 bases from V and 4 from J, leaving 9 bases between them. Germline-derived CDR1 and CDR2 are MNHEY and SVGEGT. The CDR3 reads CASSTRSYNEQFF. CDR3 DNA: TGTGCCAGCAGTACTAGGTCTTACAATGAGCAGTTCTTC.

This chain connects TRBV25-1 to TRBJ2-1, with 10 bases matching TRBD2. From germline, CDR1 is MGHDK and CDR2 SYGVNS. The V segment lost 7 bases and the J segment 6 bases; nucleotides outside the gene matches: 9. CDR3 length: 15 residues. In nucleotides, the CDR3 is TGTGCCAGCAAGCTAGCGGGAGATCGGGGCAATGAGCAGTTCTTC. Amino acid sequence: CASKLAGDRGNEQFF.

Concerning this clone: Other DNA variants within this sample encode the same CDR3. This chain uses TRBV7-9 with TRBJ2-1, with 10 positions matching TRBD2. V shed 5 bases, J shed 7 bases, and the junction held 8 bases outside the gene matches. Germline CDR1 and CDR2: SEHNR and FQNEAQ (reference sequence). The CDR3 spans 15 residues. CDR3 residues: CASSPRGSGRNEQFF. The CDR3 coding sequence is TGTGCCAGCAGCCCCCGTGGTAGCGGGAGGAATGAGCAGTTCTTC. Supplemented by reference TRBV7-9 and TRBJ2-1, the full variable domain reads DTGVSQNPRHKITKRGQNVTFRCDPISEHNRLYWYRQTLGQGPEFLTYFQNEAQLEKSRLLSDRFSAERPKGSFSTLEIQRTEQGDSAMYLCASSPRGSGRNEQFFGPGTRLTVL.

The chain employs TRBV11-2 and TRBJ1-2; D is possibly TRBD1 (6 bases). The CDR3 totals 13 residues. The V and J ends lost 1 base and 8 bases respectively, with 11 bases between them. The germline gives CDR1 SGHAT, CDR2 FQNNGV. CDR3 DNA: TGTGCCAGCAGCTTAGCTGGGGGCTTGGGCTACACCTTC. This encodes CASSLAGGLGYTF.

The chain carries TRBV5-3 and TRBJ1-5, with a possible D match to TRBD1 (6 bases). TRBV5-3 is reported as an ORF; its role is uncertain. This CDR3 comprises 17 residues. The V end was cut by 4 bases, the J end by 3 bases, with 20 bases between. The CDR3, as DNA: TGTGCCAGAAGCCCGCCCCGGGACATACGTACCAATCAGCCCCAGCATTTT. It is translated as CARSPPRDIRTNQPQHF.

The chain has TRBV28 and TRBJ1-6; TRBD1 might be the D (6 bases). The germline V gene encodes CDR1 MDHEN and CDR2 SYDVKM. This CDR3 region has 13 residues. Between the trimmed V and J ends, which lost 7 bases and 4 bases, there was a span of 8 bases. Here the CDR3 DNA reads TGTGCCAGCAAGCAGGGGTATAATTCACCCCTCCACTTT. The encoded protein is CASKQGYNSPLHF.

The chain's CDR3 is CASSPWTSGSGTDTQYF. The CDR3, as DNA: TGTGCCAGCAGCCCCTGGACTAGCGGGAGCGGCACAGATACGCAGTATTTT. This rearrangement joins TRBV5-4 to TRBJ2-3; 13 bases fit TRBD2. Trimming cost V 4 bases and J 1 base; bases outside gene matches: 6. The CDR3 extends over 17 amino acids. The germline V gene has CDR1 SGHNT and CDR2 YYREEE (reference sequence).

The rearrangement joins TRBV5-5 to TRBJ2-7; possibly TRBD2 for D (6 bases). The CDR3 is 15 amino acids. Trimming cost V 4 bases and J 3 bases, with 17 bases left between them. CDR1 and CDR2 from the germline V gene are SGHKS and YYEKEE (reference sequence). CDR3 residues: CASSPQASAYYEQYF. CDR3 nucleotide sequence: TGTGCCAGCAGCCCCCAAGCTAGCGCTTACTACGAGCAGTACTTC.

The chain uses TRBV19 and TRBJ1-1; 8 nucleotides match TRBD1. V was pared by 1 base and J by 0 bases, with 10 bases of the junction left unmatched. This CDR3 is 18 amino acids long. Germline V gene sequence: CDR1 LNHDA, CDR2 SQIVND (reference sequence). CDR3 amino acids: CASSIAPIQGVLNTEAFF. DNA of the CDR3: TGTGCCAGTAGTATAGCCCCCATACAGGGGGTTTTGAACACTGAAGCTTTCTTT. The full variable domain, completed using reference TRBV19 and TRBJ1-1, is DGGITQSPKYLFRKEGQNVTLSCEQNLNHDAMYWYRQDPGQGLRLIYYSQIVNDFQKGDIAEGYSVSREKKESFPLTVTSAQKNPTAFYLCASSIAPIQGVLNTEAFFGQGTRLTVV.

This rearrangement joins TRBV7-9 to TRBJ2-5; D might be TRBD2 (5 bases). Trimming stripped 2 bases from V and 2 bases from J, with 6 bases between. The CDR3 covers 13 residues. The germline V gene encodes CDR1 SEHNR and CDR2 FQNEAQ (reference sequence). The CDR3 loop reads CASSLLAQETQYF. CDR3 nucleotides: TGTGCCAGCAGCTTATTAGCGCAAGAGACCCAGTACTTC.

This clone has only a few counts. This rearrangement joins TRBV6-6 to TRBJ1-4; D not resolved. In germline, CDR1 is MNHNY, CDR2 SVGAGI (reference sequence). This CDR3 is built from 15 residues. V was cut by 6 bases and J by 0 bases, with 11 bases left in between. In nucleotides, the CDR3 is TGTGCCAGCAGCTGGGCCGTCTCAACTAATGAAAAACTGTTTTTT. It specifies CASSWAVSTNEKLFF.

The chain uses TRBV30 and TRBJ2-2, with D unclear. V lost 3 bases, J lost 1 base, and 9 bases lay in between. The germline V gene encodes CDR1 GTSNPN and CDR2 SVGIG (reference sequence). The length of the CDR3 is 14 residues. DNA for the CDR3: TGTGCCTGGAGCCGCCCCAGGAACACCGGGGAGCTGTTTTTT. Its translation: CAWSRPRNTGELFF.

The chain joins TRBV6-5 to TRBJ2-1; 10 nucleotides agree with TRBD1. Trimming took 6 bases from V and 2 from J; bases not matched to a gene: 4. This CDR3 region has 15 residues. Germline V gene sequence: CDR1 MNHEY, CDR2 SVGAGI. The CDR3: CASSRDRGPYNEQFF. The CDR3 nucleotides are TGTGCCAGCAGCAGAGACAGGGGGCCCTACAATGAGCAGTTCTTC.

J is TRBJ1-2 and V is TRBV28; the D is unclear. This CDR3 is 16 amino acids long. The germline V and J ends were trimmed by 5 bases and 4 bases, with 20 bases remaining between them. CDR1 and CDR2 from the germline V gene are MDHEN and SYDVKM. The CDR3 region has the DNA TGTGCCAGCAGTCTCGGGGTGGGGAGGAATGTCTATGGCTACACCTTC. The encoded protein is CASSLGVGRNVYGYTF.

This clone has a single count. J is TRBJ2-2 and V is TRBV9; 9 bases are a match to TRBD1. The CDR3 extends over 16 amino acids. V lost 4 bases, J lost 2 bases, and 6 bases stayed unmatched. Germline values: CDR1 SGDLS, CDR2 YYNGEE. The CDR3 is CASSMRDRVNTGELFF. The CDR3 bases are TGTGCCAGCAGCATGAGGGACAGGGTTAACACCGGGGAGCTGTTTTTT.